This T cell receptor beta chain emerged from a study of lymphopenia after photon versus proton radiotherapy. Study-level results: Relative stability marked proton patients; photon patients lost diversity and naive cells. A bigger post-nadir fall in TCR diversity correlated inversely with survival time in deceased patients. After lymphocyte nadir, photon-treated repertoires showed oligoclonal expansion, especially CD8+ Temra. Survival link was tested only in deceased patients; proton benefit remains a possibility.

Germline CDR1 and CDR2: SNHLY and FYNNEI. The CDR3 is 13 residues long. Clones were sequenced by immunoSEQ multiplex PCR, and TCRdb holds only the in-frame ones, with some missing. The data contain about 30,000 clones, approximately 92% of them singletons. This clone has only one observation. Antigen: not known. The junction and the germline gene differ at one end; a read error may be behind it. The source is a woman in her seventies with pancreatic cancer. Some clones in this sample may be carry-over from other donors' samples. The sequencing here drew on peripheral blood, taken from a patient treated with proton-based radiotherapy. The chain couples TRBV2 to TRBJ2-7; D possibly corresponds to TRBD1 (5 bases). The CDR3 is CASREGAPYEQYF. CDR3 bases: TGTGCCAGCAGAGAAGGGGCGCCCTACGAGCAGTACTTC.